This T cell receptor beta chain was documented in a study of regulatory T cells in long-lasting Graves disease. Study-wide results and limits: TRBV28, TRBJ1-2 and TRBJ2-5 emerged as the favored segments in persistent disease.

Arm-PCR of CDR3 regions and iRepertoire HTBI primers were the basis on which TCR beta libraries were built. TCRdb redid the calling of the multiplex PCR reads with MiXCR, one entry per CDR3 protein. The table lists a few hundred thousand distinct CDR3 sequences, 15% to 20% of them singletons. Stated time point: newly diagnosed GD, antithyroid drugs for less than 3 months. Extracted PBMC RNA gave rise to the TCR library. Guidelines of the American Thyroid Association were used to diagnose Graves' disease. Patients of an endocrinology department in Xi'an, China, were included. The sample holds many counts of this clonotype. Antigen specificity is unknown. The CDR3 consists of 13 residues. Germline loops: CDR1 SGDLS, CDR2 YYNGEE. Trimming left V 5 bases short and J 3 bases short, with 9 bases between. These same records also appear under a second study, on T cells in Graves' hyperthyroidism and ophthalmopathy.

The sequence was obtained from a woman aged 25 to 39 with Graves disease. The J gene is TRBJ1-3, the V gene TRBV9, with D uncertain. Here the sequenced sample was peripheral blood mononuclear cells (PBMCs), taken at new diagnosis, from a patient treated with antithyroid drugs. Here the CDR3 reads CASRGGIGNTIYF. The CDR3 DNA reads TGTGCCAGCAGGGGAGGGATTGGAAACACCATATATTTT.